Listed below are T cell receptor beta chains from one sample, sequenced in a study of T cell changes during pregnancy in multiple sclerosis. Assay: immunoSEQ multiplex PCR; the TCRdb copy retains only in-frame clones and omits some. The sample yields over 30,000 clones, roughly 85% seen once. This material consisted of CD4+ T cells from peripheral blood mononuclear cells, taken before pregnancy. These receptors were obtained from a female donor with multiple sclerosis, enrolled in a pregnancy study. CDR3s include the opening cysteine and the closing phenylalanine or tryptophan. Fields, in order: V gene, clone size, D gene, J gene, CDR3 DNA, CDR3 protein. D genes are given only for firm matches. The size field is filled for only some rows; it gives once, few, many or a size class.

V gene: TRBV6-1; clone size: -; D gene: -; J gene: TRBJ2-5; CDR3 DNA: TGTGCCAGCAGTGAACTAGGAGGGGAGACCCAGTACTTC; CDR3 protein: CASSELGGETQYF
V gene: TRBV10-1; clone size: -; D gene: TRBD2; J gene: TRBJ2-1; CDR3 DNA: TGCGCCAGCAGCGCAGCGGGAGTTCTTTACAATGAGCAGTTCTTC; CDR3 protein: CASSAAGVLYNEQFF
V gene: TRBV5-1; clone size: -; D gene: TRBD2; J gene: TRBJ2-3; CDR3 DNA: TGCGCCAGCAGCTTGAGTCCTAGCGGGAGCTCTGCGGGAGATACGCAGTATTTT; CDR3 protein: CASSLSPSGSSAGDTQYF
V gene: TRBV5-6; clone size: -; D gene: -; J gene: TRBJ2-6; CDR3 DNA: TGTGCCAGCAGCTTGTCCACACACAGCTCTGGGGCCAACGTCCTGACTTTC; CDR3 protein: CASSLSTHSSGANVLTF
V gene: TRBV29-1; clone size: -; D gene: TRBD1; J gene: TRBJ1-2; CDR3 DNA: TGCAGCGTTGAACTCAGGGGGGATGGCTACACCTTC; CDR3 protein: CSVELRGDGYTF
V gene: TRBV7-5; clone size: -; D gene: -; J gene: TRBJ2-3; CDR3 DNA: TGTGTCAGAAGCACCAACGGGGGACGGAGGACAGATACGCAGTATTTT; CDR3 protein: CVRSTNGGRRTDTQYF
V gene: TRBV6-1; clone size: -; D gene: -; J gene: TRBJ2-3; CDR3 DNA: TGTGCCAGCAGTGGCCACACGGGGGGCACAGATACGCAGTATTTT; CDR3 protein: CASSGHTGGTDTQYF
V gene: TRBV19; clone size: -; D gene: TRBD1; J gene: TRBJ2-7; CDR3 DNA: TGTGCCAGTAGTATTCTCGGGACAGCCTCCTACGAGCAGTACTTC; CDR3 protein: CASSILGTASYEQYF
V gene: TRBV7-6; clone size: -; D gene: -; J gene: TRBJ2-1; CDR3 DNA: TGTGCCAGCAGCTTATCAACGGGATCCTACAATGAGCAGTTCTTC; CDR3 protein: CASSLSTGSYNEQFF
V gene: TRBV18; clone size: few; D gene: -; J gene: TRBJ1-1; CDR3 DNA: TGTGCCAGCTCACCTGGGTCGGCAGGGTTCACTGAAGCTTTCTTT; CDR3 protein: CASSPGSAGFTEAFF
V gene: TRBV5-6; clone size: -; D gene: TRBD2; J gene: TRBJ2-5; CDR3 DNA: TGTGCCAGCAGCCCCACAAGCGGGAGAACTGAGACCCAGTACTTC; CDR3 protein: CASSPTSGRTETQYF
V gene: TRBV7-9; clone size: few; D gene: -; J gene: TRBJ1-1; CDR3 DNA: TGTGCCAGCAGCTTTAGCCCCAACAGGGAAAGAGCTTTCTTT; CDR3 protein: CASSFSPNRERAFF
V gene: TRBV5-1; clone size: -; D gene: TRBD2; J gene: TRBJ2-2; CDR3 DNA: TGCGCCAGCAGCCGGACTAGCCGGGCCGGGGAGCTGTTTTTT; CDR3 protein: CASSRTSRAGELFF
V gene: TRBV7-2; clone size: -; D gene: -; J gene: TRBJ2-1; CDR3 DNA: TGTGCCAGCAGCCGCCACCTTCTTCCAATTCCTAGAAATGAGCAGTTCTTC; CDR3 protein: CASSRHLLPIPRNEQFF
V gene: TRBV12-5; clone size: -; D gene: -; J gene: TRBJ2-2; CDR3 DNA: TGTGCTAGTGGTTTGGCCGGACTGAAGAACACCGGGGAGCTGTTTTTT; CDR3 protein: CASGLAGLKNTGELFF
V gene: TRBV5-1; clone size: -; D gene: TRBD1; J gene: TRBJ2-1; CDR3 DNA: TGCGCCAGCAGCAGGACGGGACAGGGGTCCGGGCAGTTCTTC; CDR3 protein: CASSRTGQGSGQFF